This entry lists 25 T cell receptor beta chains sequenced from one sample in a study of CD8 T cells in ankylosing spondylitis (dated by TCRdb to 2016 to 2017). Results and caveats for the whole study, not just this receptor: Blood from ankylosing spondylitis patients appeared to be characterized by a TCR beta motif composed of eight or nine highly homologous amino acid variants.

What these receptors recognize is not known. Library method: 5' RACE. Sequencing was carried out with an Illumina HiSeq 2500. TCRdb trimmed public reads at Q25 via fastp, called clones via MiXCR and kept in-frame beta chains. Rows with a matching CDR3 protein are joined into one entry that keeps the most common DNA and genes. For this sample there are 750,000 to 850,000 distinct CDR3 sequences; roughly 12% appear just once. Less than 0.65% of the sample rests with the top ten. Material for sequencing was blood, either unsorted or a sorted T cell fraction (not recorded which). These receptor sequences come from a male donor with ankylosing spondylitis.

This clonotype was seen repeatedly, ten times or more. This chain joins TRBV18 and TRBJ2-1, with 7 nucleotides matching TRBD1. The CDR3 consists of 16 residues. The trim removed 8 bases at V and 0 bases at J, leaving 10 bases unmatched. Germline CDR1 and CDR2: KGHSH and LQKENI. The CDR3 is CASKGQPPSSYNEQFF. Written as DNA, the CDR3 is TGTGCCAGCAAGGGACAGCCCCCGAGCTCCTACAATGAGCAGTTCTTC.

This clonotype was seen more than once but under ten times. The chain employs TRBV6-5 and TRBJ1-4; D remains unclear. CDR1 and CDR2 from the germline V gene are MNHEY and SVGAGI. Trimming removed 6 bases at V and 8 bases at J, with 10 bases between. The CDR3 covers 12 residues. CDR3 protein: CASRGRFEKLFF. The CDR3 bases are TGTGCCAGCAGAGGCCGATTCGAAAAACTGTTTTTT.

The rearrangement links TRBV20-1 to TRBJ2-6; D ambiguous. Germline V gene data show CDR1 as DFQATT and CDR2 as SNEGSKA (reference sequence). V was cut by 6 bases and J by 0 bases, with 12 bases left in between. CDR3 length: 15 amino acids. The DNA for the CDR3 is TGCAGTGCACGACCTGGCAGCTCTGGGGCCAACGTCCTGACTTTC. Translated, it gives CSARPGSSGANVLTF.

This clonotype was counted only a few times. The V and J genes are TRBV20-1 and TRBJ2-1; 7 bases line up with TRBD2. CDR1 is DFQATT, CDR2 SNEGSKA, per germline (reference sequence). The CDR3 runs to 13 residues. V trimming: 5 bases; J trimming: 2 bases; junction bases outside the gene matches: 3. The CDR3 nucleotides are TGCAGTGCTGGCGGGAGCCCCTACAATGAGCAGTTCTTC. As protein: CSAGGSPYNEQFF.

The chain couples TRBV28 to TRBJ2-5; 9 nucleotides align to TRBD1. Germline loops: CDR1 MDHEN, CDR2 SYDVKM. The CDR3 loop spans 15 amino acids. The V gene end was trimmed by 3 bases and the J gene end by 3 bases; junction bases not matched to a gene: 5. The CDR3 region is CASSFRWDREETQYF. The CDR3 DNA reads TGTGCCAGCAGTTTTCGGTGGGACAGGGAAGAGACCCAGTACTTC.

This sequence joins TRBV12-3 or TRBV12-4 and TRBJ2-3; TRBD1 matches 10 bases. The V gene end was trimmed by 4 bases and the J gene end by 2 bases; junction bases not matched to a gene: 6. CDR3 size: 16 residues. The chain's CDR3 is CASSSGTGVFTDTQYF. In DNA, the CDR3 is TGTGCCAGCAGTTCTGGGACAGGGGTATTCACAGATACGCAGTATTTT.

This clonotype turned up a few times. CDR3 nucleotide sequence: TGCAGTGCGCCGCGCGGACTCCGCGGGGATACGCAGTATTTT. This translates into CSAPRGLRGDTQYF. The V gene is TRBV20-1, the J gene TRBJ2-3; maybe TRBD2 (5 bases). Trimming stripped 6 bases from V and 6 bases from J, with 19 bases between. CDR3 length: 14 amino acids. The germline V gene has CDR1 DFQATT and CDR2 SNEGSKA (reference sequence).

The V and J genes are TRBV5-1 and TRBJ2-7, with TRBD1 identical over 7 bases. Germline V gene lookup returns CDR1 SGHRS and CDR2 YFSETQ. The CDR3 runs to 14 residues. The J segment lost 0 bases and the V segment lost 2 bases, leaving 2 bases of the junction unmatched. The CDR3 reads CASSLQGFSYEQYF. Here the CDR3 DNA reads TGCGCCAGCAGCTTACAGGGGTTCTCCTACGAGCAGTACTTC.

The chain recombines TRBV7-2 with TRBJ2-3; D gene ambiguous. Germline V gives CDR1 SGHTA, CDR2 FQGNSA. With 5 bases removed from V and 3 bases from J, the gap between germline ends came to 15 bases. The CDR3 runs 15 residues. The CDR3 sequence: CASSPRYVGTDTQYF. CDR3 nucleotide sequence: TGTGCCAGCAGCCCCCGATATGTGGGAACAGATACGCAGTATTTT. Full variable domain (remainder filled in from reference TRBV7-2 and TRBJ2-3): GAGVSQSPSNKVTEKGKDVELRCDPISGHTALYWYRQSLGQGLEFLIYFQGNSAPDKSGLPSDRFSAERTGGSVSTLTIQRTQQEDSAVYLCASSPRYVGTDTQYFGPGTRLTVL.

The CDR3 bases are TGTGCCAGCAGTGAAGCGAGACGAGGAAATACGCAGTATTTT. Protein product: CASSEARRGNTQYF. The chain joins TRBV6-1 to TRBJ2-3; D not certain. The length of the CDR3 is 14 residues. The V gene lost 0 bases and the J gene lost 7 bases, with 11 bases spanning the gap. Per germline, CDR1 MNHNS and CDR2 SASEGT.

This chain links TRBV9 with TRBJ2-1; the D gene is possibly TRBD1 (6 bases). The V end lost 4 bases, the J end lost 11 bases, and 13 bases lay between the germline ends. The CDR3 covers 12 residues. Germline V lookup: CDR1 SGDLS, CDR2 YYNGEE. CDR3 coding DNA: TGTGCCAGCAGCCGGGACACGAGAAAGCAGTTCTTC. It specifies CASSRDTRKQFF.

This chain joins TRBV7-3 and TRBJ2-4; D is unclear. Germline-derived CDR1 and CDR2 are SGHTA and FQGTGA. This CDR3 region has 13 residues. V dropped 3 bases and J dropped 5 bases, with 8 bases sitting between them. CDR3 DNA sequence: TGTGCCAGCAGCTTCGACTTGGAAAACATTCAGTACTTC. Its protein product is CASSFDLENIQYF.

This clonotype occurred many times. The chain joins TRBV6-1 to TRBJ1-2; the D is unclear. With 6 bases removed from V and 3 bases from J, the gap between germline ends came to 11 bases. Germline CDR1 MNHNS, CDR2 SASEGT. CDR3 length: 13 residues. The DNA of the CDR3 is TGTGCCAGCAGGAAGGCCGGCTACTATGGCTACACCTTC. Its protein is CASRKAGYYGYTF.

This clonotype was seen a handful of times. The chain links TRBV11-2 to TRBJ2-5, with a possible D match to TRBD1 (6 bases). In germline, CDR1 is SGHAT, CDR2 FQNNGV. The CDR3 consists of 17 residues. Trimming removed 0 bases from V and 5 bases from J, with 19 bases in between. CDR3 region: CASSLEKPRGFRETQYF. The CDR3 DNA sequence: TGTGCCAGCAGCTTAGAGAAACCCAGGGGTTTCCGGGAGACCCAGTACTTC.

The chain couples TRBV5-5 to TRBJ2-1; D is ambiguous. The CDR3 sequence is 12 residues long. CDR1 SGHKS and CDR2 YYEKEE come from the germline V gene (reference sequence). V shed 4 bases and J shed 8 bases, with 10 bases lying between them. CDR3 coding DNA: TGTGCCAGCAGCCCCATTATGGATGAGCAGTTCTTC. Protein sequence: CASSPIMDEQFF.

This clonotype has more than one count but fewer than ten. The chain employs TRBV4-3 and TRBJ2-2; tentatively, D is TRBD1 (5 bases). The CDR3 is 17 residues long. V lost 0 bases and J 1 base, leaving 12 bases between the germline ends. The germline gives CDR1 LGHNA, CDR2 YSLEER. Here the CDR3 reads CASSQESGIMNTGELFF. The CDR3 nucleotides read TGCGCCAGCAGCCAAGAATCAGGGATAATGAACACCGGGGAGCTGTTTTTT.

The genes are TRBV6-5 and TRBJ2-3; TRBD1 or TRBD2 may be the D gene (5 bases each). The CDR3 has 17 residues. Germline lookup yields CDR1 MNHEY and CDR2 SVGAGI. V was shortened by 4 bases and J by 3 bases, with 20 bases between the two germline ends. The CDR3 here is CASSSTAGGDGTDTQYF. CDR3 in DNA: TGTGCCAGCAGTTCCACTGCCGGTGGGGACGGGACAGATACGCAGTATTTT.

This clonotype was seen many times. The chain has TRBV7-2 and TRBJ2-1; 9 bases match TRBD2. V shed 10 bases, J shed 7 bases, and the junction held 8 bases outside the gene matches. Germline CDR1 and CDR2: SGHTA and FQGNSA. CDR3 length: 13 residues. CDR3 amino acids: CATAGGPINEQFF. The CDR3 DNA follows: TGTGCCACCGCGGGGGGGCCGATTAATGAGCAGTTCTTC. The full variable domain, in which reference TRBV7-2 and TRBJ2-1 provide the parts outside the CDR3, is GAGVSQSPSNKVTEKGKDVELRCDPISGHTALYWYRQSLGQGLEFLIYFQGNSAPDKSGLPSDRFSAERTGGSVSTLTIQRTQQEDSAVYLCATAGGPINEQFFGPGTRLTVL.

This chain uses TRBV7-9 with TRBJ2-7; 7 bases are shared with TRBD1. Germline CDR1 and CDR2: SEHNR and FQNEAQ (reference sequence). The V gene end was trimmed by 1 base and the J gene end by 5 bases; junction bases not matched to a gene: 8. The CDR3 covers 15 residues. Here the CDR3 reads CASSLGTGYKNEQYF. The CDR3 DNA follows: TGTGCCAGCAGCTTAGGGACAGGATACAAGAACGAGCAGTACTTC.

The chain joins TRBV20-1 to TRBJ2-7; 7 bases are shared with TRBD2. Per germline, CDR1 DFQATT and CDR2 SNEGSKA (reference sequence). V shed 4 bases, J shed 0 bases, and the junction held 6 bases outside the gene matches. The CDR3 is made up of 14 amino acids. This CDR3 reads CSAKPGGFSYEQYF. The CDR3 coding sequence is TGCAGTGCTAAGCCGGGAGGATTCTCCTACGAGCAGTACTTC.

This clonotype was found a few times. V and J are TRBV25-1 and TRBJ2-7; 12 bases map to TRBD2. The CDR3 covers 15 residues. Germline V CDR1 and CDR2: MGHDK, SYGVNS. With 5 bases clipped from V and 2 bases from J, the junction kept 4 bases outside the gene matches. The CDR3: CASSPRTSGAYEQYF. The CDR3, as DNA: TGTGCCAGCAGTCCGCGGACTAGCGGGGCCTACGAGCAGTACTTC.

Many counts were recorded for this clonotype. The chain combines TRBV7-2 with TRBJ2-5; weak D call: TRBD2 (5 bases). CDR1 and CDR2 (germline): SGHTA, FQGNSA. Trimming cost V 1 base and J 6 bases, with 12 bases left between them. This CDR3 is 14 amino acids long. CDR3 loop: CASSLVSGGQTQYF. CDR3 nucleotide sequence: TGTGCCAGCAGCTTAGTGTCTGGCGGGCAGACCCAGTACTTC.

This clonotype was seen repeatedly, ten times or more. The chain recombines TRBV20-1 with TRBJ2-1; 9 bases match TRBD2. The CDR3 consists of 14 residues. V lost 3 bases to trimming and J lost 9 bases; unmatched junction nucleotides: 9. The germline V gene has CDR1 DFQATT and CDR2 SNEGSKA (reference sequence). CDR3 amino acids: CSASFSGGYTEQFF. The CDR3 bases are TGCAGTGCTAGTTTTAGCGGGGGTTATACTGAGCAGTTCTTC.

This clonotype was found many times. The V and J genes are TRBV20-1 and TRBJ2-5; D is undetermined. This CDR3 is built from 12 residues. With 3 bases removed from V and 0 bases from J, the gap between germline ends came to 5 bases. In germline, CDR1 is DFQATT, CDR2 SNEGSKA (reference sequence). The chain's CDR3 is CSASGHQETQYF. The CDR3 region has the DNA TGCAGTGCTAGTGGCCACCAAGAGACCCAGTACTTC.

There are a few counts of this clonotype. The chain carries TRBV7-9 and TRBJ2-6; no definite D call. The CDR3 has 15 amino acids. In germline, CDR1 is SEHNR, CDR2 FQNEAQ (reference sequence). Trimming took off 3 bases at V and 0 bases at J, with 6 bases between the two ends. This CDR3 is CASSFNPSGANVLTF. As DNA, the CDR3 is TGTGCCAGCAGCTTTAATCCCTCTGGGGCCAACGTCCTGACTTTC. Combining the CDR3 with reference TRBV7-9 and TRBJ2-6 gives the whole variable domain DTGVSQNPRHKITKRGQNVTFRCDPISEHNRLYWYRQTLGQGPEFLTYFQNEAQLEKSRLLSDRFSAERPKGSFSTLEIQRTEQGDSAMYLCASSFNPSGANVLTFGAGSRLTVL.